The 22 T cell receptor beta chains given below trace back to one sample, sequenced in a study of control samples from healthy donors and cancer patients. Sequenced by immunoSEQ multiplex PCR; TCRdb stores in-frame clones only, minus some. The sample gives fewer than 95,000 clones, around 92% of which show up once; more than 15% is in the top ten. Sequencing was performed on blood. These receptors all stem from a man aged 25-45 years in good health.

CDR3 sequence (DNA): TGTGCCAGCAGGGGAGGCCAGGGTGTCTGGGCCTATGGCTACACCTTC. Translating it yields CASRGGQGVWAYGYTF. The chain links TRBV2 to TRBJ1-2; the D gene is possibly TRBD1 (5 bases). Germline V gene sequence: CDR1 SNHLY, CDR2 FYNNEI. This CDR3 has 16 residues. The V end lost 6 bases, the J end lost 4 bases, and 21 bases lay between the germline ends.

The chain carries TRBV24-1 and TRBJ2-3; TRBD2 agrees at 8 bases. The V and J ends lost 4 bases and 0 bases, in that order; junction bases with no gene match: 8. This CDR3 spans 17 amino acids. The V gene's germline CDR1 is KGHDR and CDR2 SFDVKD. The CDR3 reads CATSDGLADLSTDTQYF. In DNA, the CDR3 is TGTGCCACCAGTGACGGACTAGCCGATCTTAGCACAGATACGCAGTATTTT.

This clone was seen a few times. The chain links TRBV19 to TRBJ2-2; 10 bases align to TRBD2. The CDR3 is 16 residues long. The J segment lost 4 bases and the V segment lost 2 bases, leaving 4 bases of the junction unmatched. Germline values: CDR1 LNHDA, CDR2 SQIVND (reference sequence). For the CDR3, the DNA is TGTGCCAGTAGTATACGGACTAGCGGTTCCACCGGGGAGCTGTTTTTT. Encoded protein: CASSIRTSGSTGELFF.

The chain links TRBV5-1 to TRBJ2-3; D perhaps matches TRBD2 (5 bases). CDR1 SGHRS and CDR2 YFSETQ come from the germline V gene. Trimming removed 4 bases from V and 2 bases from J, with 11 bases in between. CDR3 length equals 14 residues. This chain's CDR3 is CASSLEGSTDTQYF. CDR3 DNA sequence: TGCGCCAGCAGCCTAGAGGGCTCCACAGATACGCAGTATTTT.

The chain is built from TRBV27 and TRBJ2-4; a weak D match, TRBD2 (5 bases). Per germline, CDR1 MNHEY and CDR2 SMNVEV (reference sequence). Trimming pared 3 bases from V and 3 bases from J, leaving 18 bases between. The CDR3 loop spans 17 amino acids. The CDR3 DNA sequence: TGTGCCAGCAGTTTGTTTGTGGGTTCAGGAGGCAAAAACATTCAGTACTTC. Translation gives CASSLFVGSGGKNIQYF.

The gene calls are TRBV14 and TRBJ1-2, with TRBD1 as a possible D gene (6 bases). Trimming pared 4 bases from V and 6 bases from J, leaving 15 bases between. The CDR3 is made up of 14 amino acids. Per the germline V gene, CDR1 is SGHDN and CDR2 is FVKESK. The CDR3 sequence is CASSRSRGANGYTF. The CDR3 DNA is TGTGCCAGCAGCCGGTCAAGGGGGGCGAATGGCTACACCTTC.

V is TRBV3-1 (or the pseudogene TRBV3-2) and J is TRBJ2-3; the D is unclear. Germline V gene data show CDR1 as LGHDT and CDR2 as YNNKEL (reference sequence). V lost 3 bases and J 0 bases, leaving 13 bases between the germline ends. The CDR3 has 16 amino acids. The CDR3 sequence: CASSQNEITSTDTQYF. The DNA for the CDR3 is TGTGCCAGCAGCCAGAACGAGATAACTAGCACAGATACGCAGTATTTT.

CDR3 sequence reads: CASSEAGTYEQYF. CDR3 DNA sequence: TGTGCCAGCAGTGAGGCAGGGACGTACGAGCAGTACTTC. V usage is TRBV2 and J usage is TRBJ2-7; the D call may be TRBD1 or TRBD2 (5 bases each). The V end lost 3 bases, the J end lost 4 bases, and 10 bases lay between the germline ends. The CDR3 extends over 13 amino acids. Germline CDR1 reads SNHLY; CDR2 reads FYNNEI.

The rearrangement links TRBV7-2 to TRBJ1-3, with 7 bases matching TRBD1. V lost 5 bases, J lost 2 bases, and 3 bases stayed unmatched. Germline loops: CDR1 SGHTA, CDR2 FQGNSA. This CDR3 is built from 14 residues. The CDR3 loop is CASSHRGTGNTIYF. For the CDR3, the DNA is TGTGCCAGCAGCCACAGGGGAACTGGAAACACCATATATTTT. The full variable domain, in which reference TRBV7-2 and TRBJ1-3 provide the parts outside the CDR3, is GAGVSQSPSNKVTEKGKDVELRCDPISGHTALYWYRQSLGQGLEFLIYFQGNSAPDKSGLPSDRFSAERTGGSVSTLTIQRTQQEDSAVYLCASSHRGTGNTIYFGEGSWLTVV.

The chain recombines TRBV2 with TRBJ2-1; 10 nucleotides align to TRBD2. J gave up 2 bases and V 6 bases, and 7 bases lay outside the gene matches. The V gene's germline CDR1 is SNHLY and CDR2 FYNNEI. The CDR3 is 16 residues long. DNA of the CDR3: TGTGCCAGCAGCGAACTAGCGGGGACGACCTACAATGAGCAGTTCTTC. This gives the protein CASSELAGTTYNEQFF.

The gene calls are TRBV10-1 and TRBJ2-3, with TRBD2 matching 11 bases. V gave up 5 bases and J gave up 1 base; unmatched junction bases: 2. Germline V gene lookup returns CDR1 WNHNN and CDR2 SYGVQD (reference sequence). The CDR3 has 15 residues. The CDR3 is CASSPLAGGTDTQYF. In DNA form, the CDR3 reads TGCGCCAGCAGTCCACTAGCGGGGGGCACAGATACGCAGTATTTT.

This clone was seen a single time. V gene TRBV18 combines with J gene TRBJ2-1; D ambiguous. Germline CDR1 and CDR2: KGHSH and LQKENI. V dropped 4 bases and J dropped 6 bases, with 16 bases sitting between them. The CDR3 totals 15 residues. CDR3 residues: CASSLNGRISNEQFF. The CDR3 DNA reads as TGTGCCAGCTCACTCAACGGTCGGATCAGCAATGAGCAGTTCTTC.

This chain connects TRBV25-1 to TRBJ2-1; D remains ambiguous. Germline CDR1 is MGHDK and CDR2 is SYGVNS. The CDR3 covers 13 residues. The V and J ends lost 3 bases and 8 bases respectively, with 11 bases between them. As DNA, the CDR3 is TGTGCCAGCAGTGAGTCCAGGCACGATGAGCAGTTCTTC. It yields the protein CASSESRHDEQFF.

This clone showed up just a few times. This chain uses TRBV7-8 with TRBJ2-1, with 13 bases matching TRBD2. The J segment lost 9 bases and the V segment lost 4 bases, leaving 6 bases of the junction unmatched. CDR1 and CDR2 from the germline V gene are SGHVS and FQNEAQ. The CDR3 is 15 amino acids. The CDR3 loop reads CASSSGGLAGIEQFF. The CDR3 DNA reads TGTGCCAGCAGCTCCGGGGGACTAGCGGGAATTGAGCAGTTCTTC. Drawing the rest from reference TRBV7-8 and TRBJ2-1, the complete variable domain is GAGVSQSPRYKVAKRGQDVALRCDPISGHVSLFWYQQALGQGPEFLTYFQNEAQLDKSGLPSDRFFAERPEGSVSTLKIQRTQQEDSAVYLCASSSGGLAGIEQFFGPGTRLTVL.

The V gene is TRBV6-6, the J gene TRBJ1-5, with D tentatively TRBD1 (6 bases). Between the trimmed V and J ends, which lost 2 bases and 7 bases, there was a span of 9 bases. Germline V gene lookup returns CDR1 MNHNY and CDR2 SVGAGI (reference sequence). This CDR3 region has 13 residues. In DNA, the CDR3 is TGTGCCAGCAGTTACGGGACACTGCAGCCCCAGCATTTT. As protein: CASSYGTLQPQHF.

This clone was found many times. The CDR3 bases are TGTGCCACCTCGGGGGGGCGAGGGACTGAAGCTTTCTTT. This gives the protein CATSGGRGTEAFF. The chain has TRBV19 and TRBJ1-1, with a tentative D call TRBD1 (6 bases). V was trimmed by 10 bases and J by 5 bases, leaving 17 bases between them. The CDR3 sequence is 13 residues long. Germline assignment: CDR1 LNHDA and CDR2 SQIVND (reference sequence).

The J gene is TRBJ1-2, the V gene TRBV7-2; a weak D match, TRBD1 (6 bases). Germline values: CDR1 SGHTA, CDR2 FQGNSA. This CDR3 spans 15 amino acids. The V and J ends lost 0 bases and 4 bases respectively, with 12 bases between them. The CDR3 protein is CASSLARGRGYGYTF. CDR3 nucleotide sequence: TGTGCCAGCAGCTTAGCGCGGGGCAGGGGCTATGGCTACACCTTC.

V and J are TRBV10-3 and TRBJ2-7; 8 nucleotides match TRBD1. CDR1 ENHRY and CDR2 SYGVKD come from the germline V gene. V gave up 3 bases and J gave up 3 bases; unmatched junction bases: 4. The CDR3 is 14 residues long. This CDR3 reads CAISETGQGYEQYF. The CDR3 region has the DNA TGTGCCATCAGTGAAACAGGACAGGGCTACGAGCAGTACTTC.

The rearrangement uses TRBV3-1 (or the pseudogene TRBV3-2) and TRBJ2-5; no reliable D call. V lost 0 bases, J lost 5 bases, and 4 bases lay in between. CDR1 and CDR2 (germline): LGHDT, YNNKEL (reference sequence). This CDR3 contains 12 residues. This CDR3 reads CASSQDAETQYF. Here the CDR3 DNA reads TGTGCCAGCAGCCAAGACGCTGAGACCCAGTACTTC.

The J gene is TRBJ1-2, the V gene TRBV18; a weak D match, TRBD1 (6 bases). CDR3 length equals 16 residues. With 6 bases removed from V and 0 bases from J, the gap between germline ends came to 17 bases. Germline lookup yields CDR1 KGHSH and CDR2 LQKENI. The CDR3 region is CASSRTDIQANYGYTF. In DNA, the CDR3 is TGTGCCAGCTCCAGGACAGACATTCAAGCTAACTATGGCTACACCTTC.

The rearrangement joins TRBV19 to TRBJ2-7, with D perhaps TRBD1 (6 bases). There are 14 residues in the CDR3. The germline V gene has CDR1 LNHDA and CDR2 SQIVND (reference sequence). Trimming took 3 bases from V and 2 from J, leaving 11 bases between them. CDR3 DNA sequence: TGTGCCAGTAGTATTGAGTGGGGGCCCTACGAGCAGTACTTC. Translation: CASSIEWGPYEQYF.

The chain recombines TRBV4-1 with TRBJ1-1; D ambiguous. Germline CDR1 is MGHRA and CDR2 is YSYEKL. Between the trimmed V and J ends, which lost 1 base and 3 bases, there was a span of 9 bases. This CDR3 has 14 amino acids. CDR3 DNA sequence: TGCGCCAGCAGCCAAGTTTTCCGATACACTGAAGCTTTCTTT. Residues: CASSQVFRYTEAFF.